The T cell receptor (beta chain) described here comes from a study of T cell responses to AZD1222 COVID-19 vaccine. Germline V gives CDR1 SGHTA, CDR2 FQGTGA. The CDR3 consists of 14 residues. Germline trimming cut 5 bases from V and 9 bases from J; bases unmatched to any gene: 5. Assay: immunoSEQ multiplex PCR; the TCRdb copy retains only in-frame clones and omits some. The table includes 130,000 or so clones, about nine tenths detected once. Findings and caveats of the study: Receipt of two AZD1222 doses was followed by a rise in Spike-specific TCR breadth and depth.

As for this clone: Antigen: not known.

This TCR derives from an adult who received the AZD1222 COVID-19 vaccine. V and J are TRBV7-3 and TRBJ1-6, with TRBD1 identical over 9 bases. The sample in question was peripheral blood, obtained 28 days after the second AZD1222 dose. Here the CDR3 DNA reads TGTGCCAGCAGCCCCGGGACAGGGTTTTCACCCCTCCACTTT. Translating it yields CASSPGTGFSPLHF.